This entry describes one T cell receptor beta chain. Its antigen remains undetermined. Per-nucleotide qualities are absent, and no much larger clonotype sits a single base away. The sample belongs to a study of cytomegalovirus exposure and HLA in healthy donors (dated by TCRdb to the late 2010s). Context from the whole study: In an earlier analysis of 550 to 750 of the donors, 250 to 350 Gb of sequence data and roughly 100 million unique TCR beta sequences from approximately 180 million T cells were reported. Rather than using new phenotypic data, the later analysis identified candidate immune exposures from TCR beta sequences and from how often those sequences occurred across donors. Class I and class II HLA loci were covered by the typing at four-digit resolution. The study used immunosequencing to profile the T cell repertoires of approximately 630 subjects and linked those repertoires to cytomegalovirus serostatus. The study combined high-throughput TCR immunosequencing, statistical association of individual TCRs with disease status, and machine learning to predict cytomegalovirus infection status. Genome-wide SNP genotypes for about 60% of the 666 donors were used in a later genetic analysis, which treated that subset as a discovery cohort. The study was designed to test whether signatures of past pathogen exposure could be identified by cataloging public T cell receptors. Typing coverage varied by locus: roughly 620-640 donors for A, B, C, DRB1 and DQB1; roughly 510 for DQA1; over 600 for DPA1; 400 to 480 for DPB1. Of the 350 to 400 genotyped donors, around 81% fell in the genetic ancestry cluster associated with self-reported Caucasian donors. Roughly 300 gigabases of sequencing data and approximately 92 million unique TCR sequences made up an early release that covered approximately 700 HLA-typed donors. Every repertoire in the discovery cohort had been generated on one and the same sequencing platform. In a later analysis, previously published TCR beta repertoires from 600 to 850 donors were re-analyzed and high-resolution HLA genotyping was added so that TCR occurrence patterns could be studied. Donor age, sex, ethnicity and CMV serostatus were compiled together with the repertoire data. Five DR-DQ haplotypes were treated as single units for association and clustering because of strong linkage in the cohort. Along with the approximately 700-subject first cohort, a separate validation cohort of 120 different subjects was used. An earlier analysis of 450 to 750 of the donors used high-throughput TCR beta sequencing to judge whether each TCR beta V gene segment behaved as functional or pseudogenic. Among under 450 genotyped donors of the cohort, an average of about 240,000 unique TCR beta nucleotide sequences were sequenced per donor, roughly 18% of them non-productive.

Overall results and qualifications from the work: Compared with equally common non-associated chains, HLA-associated TCR beta chains in a later analysis were more clonally expanded and had lower generation probabilities. When HLA alleles, especially DR and DQ, strongly co-occurred, TCR associations were difficult to assign to individual alleles. This cohort had only TCR beta chains sequenced, and the lack of alpha or paired-chain data limited which features could be detected. Over 15 rarely observed V segments, including chromosome 9 orphons, were excluded from the earlier analysis of approximately 500 of the donors because counts were too low. It was suggested by the authors that the approach could potentially be generalized to other disease states and immunological phenotypes. The study listed 164 TCR beta chains as associated with cytomegalovirus. Specific HLA alleles were associated with 15,000 to 20,000 TCR beta sequences at a false discovery rate of 0.05 in a later analysis. Presence/absence analyses assumed roughly uniform sequencing depth across donors, an assumption that may not hold. Correlated functional status among segregating V segments might be attributable to linkage disequilibrium, but an unknown experimental factor could not be ruled out. Because some donors lacked HLA typing at each locus, the association tests relied only on the typed subset. According to a later analysis, parvovirus B19, influenza, CMV and Epstein-Barr virus appeared linked to several top co-occurrence clusters. A later genetic analysis associated a missense DCLRE1C variant with V-gene and J-gene trimming of TCR beta chains, and an independent cohort replicated the association. The classifier was reported to diagnose cytomegalovirus status with high specificity and sensitivity in both the original and validation cohorts. Most TCR sequences were seen in very few donors, while some public TCRs were found in many individuals. In an earlier analysis of several hundred of the donors, most TCR beta V segments were observed in productive rearrangements about 90% or about 30% of the time, broadly matching IMGT annotations. The only immune exposure information available for the cohort was CMV serostatus. In a later genetic analysis, fewer N-insertions in productive TCRs were reported among donors in an Asian-associated ancestry cluster than the approximately 630-donor mean. A further reported finding was that TCR beta sequences accurately predicted the HLA-A and HLA-B alleles for most subjects in the first cohort. A few of the identified cytomegalovirus-associated TCR beta chains were confirmed in vitro to be specific for cytomegalovirus antigens. A group of highly shared sequence variants was considered likely to be a technical artifact of the sequencing pipeline. In a later analysis, most CMV-associated TCR beta chains were found to appear HLA-restricted, with HLA associations seemingly driven largely by CMV exposure. A later analysis found that TCR association rates varied across HLA loci, with DRB1 alleles showing the most associated TCRs and HLA-C alleles the fewest.

The cohort consisted of 600 to 750 healthy bone marrow donors. Cohort members were all nominally healthy when sampled, although unrecorded immune exposures were likely present. The donor tested CMV seropositive, placing the donor among the 289 seropositive members of the cohort. Every donor gave a peripheral blood sample, and the peripheral blood mononuclear cells from that sample were used for TCR beta sequencing. Genomic DNA was extracted from the blood cell samples with the Qiagen DNeasy Blood Extraction Kit. Library generation was performed with the immunoSEQ multiplex PCR assay. A mixture of 60 forward primers for TCR Vbeta segments and 13 reverse primers for TCR Jbeta segments was used in the multiplex PCR. A multiplex PCR assay on genomic DNA amplified the CDR3 region of rearranged TCR beta genes. On the Illumina HiSeq System, the amplified TCR beta libraries were sequenced as 87-base-pair reads. Per the source publication's procedure: Across the roughly 640 repertoires, a later analysis counted 80 million or so unique TCR beta chains, roughly 11 million of which were shared by at least two donors. To remove PCR and sequencing errors, raw reads were error-corrected and collapsed into unique sequences using a nearest-neighbor algorithm that merged closely related sequences. CDR3 sequences were aligned to IMGT reference sequences to assign V, D and J gene segments. For a sequence to be retained, a match of at least six nucleotides to both a V gene segment and a J gene segment was required. A rearrangement was called productive if the CDR3 had no stop codons and remained in frame with V and J, and every other rearrangement was called non-productive. CDR3 was defined by IMGT convention, running from the second conserved V-encoded cysteine to the conserved J-encoded phenylalanine. The earlier analysis of about 620 of the donors excluded sequences that lacked an unambiguous match to a single V gene segment. An earlier analysis of several hundred of the donors called V segments functional above 56.7% productive rearrangements and segregating when the between-donor standard deviation exceeded 5%. To diagnose cytomegalovirus status from the catalog of TCR beta chain sequences, a statistical classification framework was built. V and J gene assignment, in a later analysis, came from comparing TCR nucleotide sequences with IMGT/GENE-DB human TR gene sequences. The TCRdist pipeline was used in a later analysis to assign CDR3 sequences and most-parsimonious VDJ recombination scenarios. In a later analysis, each TCR beta chain was defined by its CDR3 amino acid sequence together with its V-gene family, and reads lacking a unique V-gene family were excluded. In a later analysis, some 600 highly shared, low-generation-probability nucleotide sequences were removed to address suspected cross-contamination and a sequencing artifact. For each public chain, a later analysis derived a clonal expansion index from normalized ranks of inferred template counts within each repertoire. In a later analysis, generation probabilities were computed using a VDJ recombination model fitted to out-of-frame rearrangements, and the results were checked against IGoR. Hypergeometric tests were used in a later analysis to score TCR-TCR, TCR-HLA and TCR-CMV co-occurrence, with a repertoire-size bias correction applied to the TCR pairs. A later analysis estimated false discovery rates by permuting HLA or CMV assignments 20 times. In a later analysis, co-occurring TCRs were grouped with DBSCAN, and TCRdist sequence similarity was added when clustering was performed within HLA-allele-positive subsets. Repertoires with fewer than 30,000 or more than 120,000 public chains were left out of co-occurrence clustering, as were five repertoires with anomalous nucleotide sharing. Sourced from immuneACCESS, this table was stored by TCRdb with only in-frame sequences that have V and J called. A share of the clones is absent; for the studies checked, an unresolved V gene accounts for under half, and the remainder has no known explanation. The V and J calls and clone size were taken over from that table, and D and trimming were inferred from the DNA. The table for this sample lists about 100,000 clones; roughly 70% of them were counted only once. In total, the top ten clones hold approximately 14% of the sample.

This clonotype was sampled from a woman aged 40 to 50 in good health and CMV-seropositive. Material for sequencing was PBMCs.

CDR3 region: CASSRGPTGVNTEAFF. Here is the DNA: TGTGCCAGTAGTAGAGGCCCGACAGGTGTGAACACTGAAGCTTTCTTT. In this chain, TRBV19 is recombined with TRBJ1-1; D gene: possibly TRBD1, on 6 matching bases. The CDR3 has 16 amino acids, counting the end cysteine and phenylalanine. Only the CDR3 DNA stays, 48 bases, in frame from base 1. In the germline V gene (reference sequence), CDR1 corresponds to LNHDA and CDR2 to SQIVND. Relative to germline, V is 4 bases shorter and J is 0 bases shorter, with 15 bases between their ends.